The text below deals with one T cell receptor (beta chain). Authors' data handling: Estimates of nucleated cell counts were drawn from the amplification of reference gene primers. Profiling relied on immunoSEQ multiplex PCR, and the TCRdb table lists in-frame clones only, not all of them. That table supplies the V and J calls and clone size; D and trimming were determined from the DNA. The profile shows tens of thousands of clones, around 86% of them singletons. This entry comes from a study of blood T cell repertoires in COVID-19. Study in general: The United States, Italy and Spain supplied acute and convalescent COVID-19 samples. Nucleic acid was either cDNA or gDNA, and it came from T cells, B-cell-depleted T cells, or PBMCs.

Germline CDR1 reads SGHAT; CDR2 reads FQNNGV. The CDR3 consists of 15 residues. V was cut by 1 base and J by 0 bases, with 9 bases left in between. The chain links TRBV11-2 to TRBJ1-1; D gene uncertain. The clonotype comes from a human donor in a cohort sampled during active COVID-19. What was sequenced was peripheral blood. The CDR3 DNA is TGTGCCAGCAGCTTAGGGCGGGGTCTGAACACTGAAGCTTTCTTT. It translates to CASSLGRGLNTEAFF.